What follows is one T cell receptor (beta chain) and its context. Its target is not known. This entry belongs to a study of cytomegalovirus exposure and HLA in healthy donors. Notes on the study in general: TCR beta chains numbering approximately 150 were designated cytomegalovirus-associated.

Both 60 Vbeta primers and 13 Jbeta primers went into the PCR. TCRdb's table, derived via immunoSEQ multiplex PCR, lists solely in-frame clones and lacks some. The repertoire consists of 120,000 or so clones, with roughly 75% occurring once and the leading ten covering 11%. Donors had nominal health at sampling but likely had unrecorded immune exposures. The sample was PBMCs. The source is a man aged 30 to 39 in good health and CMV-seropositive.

The CDR3 protein is CASMRLAGGHEQYF. CDR3 nucleotides: TGTGCCAGCATGAGGCTTGCAGGGGGCCACGAGCAGTACTTC. This chain uses TRBV28 with TRBJ2-7; 8 bases map to TRBD1. The CDR3 loop spans 14 amino acids. V shed 7 bases, J shed 5 bases, and the junction held 10 bases outside the gene matches. CDR1 is MDHEN, CDR2 SYDVKM, per germline. Looking up the rest from reference TRBV28 and TRBJ2-7 gives the full variable domain: DVKVTQSSRYLVKRTGEKVFLECVQDMDHENMFWYRQDPGLGLRLIYFSYDVKMKEKGDIPEGYSVSREKKERFSLILESASTNQTSMYLCASMRLAGGHEQYFGPGTRLTVT.